Listed below are T cell receptor beta chains from one sample, sequenced in a study of memory CD4+ T cells and cytomegalovirus serostatus. Assay: immunoSEQ multiplex PCR; the TCRdb copy retains only in-frame clones and omits some. This table has under 55,000 clones, around 88% appearing once. Sequences were obtained from memory CD4+ T cells from blood. These receptors were collected from an adult in good health and CMV-seropositive. CDR3s include the opening cysteine and the closing phenylalanine or tryptophan. Each record gives: D gene, J gene, clone size, V gene, CDR3 protein. D genes are given only for firm matches. Where a row states a size, it is once, few, many or the class of an expanded clone; other rows omit it.

D: TRBD2
J: TRBJ2-1
size: NA
V: TRBV7-3
CDR3: CASSFDRLAANEQFF

D: TRBD1
J: TRBJ1-2
size: NA
V: TRBV29-1
CDR3: CSVRARGQNYGYTF

D: TRBD2
J: TRBJ2-5
size: NA
V: TRBV28
CDR3: CASSLVGGGTQYF

D: TRBD1
J: TRBJ1-6
size: NA
V: TRBV9
CDR3: CASSVSHRGRNSPLHF

D: NA
J: TRBJ1-2
size: NA
V: TRBV5-4
CDR3: CASSLYGQNYGYTF

D: NA
J: TRBJ2-2
size: few
V: TRBV18
CDR3: CASSIGGATGELFF

D: NA
J: TRBJ1-4
size: NA
V: TRBV11-1
CDR3: CASSSDGRKLFF

D: NA
J: TRBJ1-5
size: NA
V: TRBV4-1
CDR3: CASSQVLNQPQHF

D: TRBD1
J: TRBJ2-5
size: NA
V: TRBV7-2
CDR3: CASSLGTGEATQYF

D: NA
J: TRBJ1-2
size: NA
V: TRBV4-3
CDR3: CASWRGGYTF

D: NA
J: TRBJ2-7
size: NA
V: TRBV29-1
CDR3: CSAGDRLTSYEQYF

D: NA
J: TRBJ2-7
size: NA
V: TRBV12-5
CDR3: CASGLARAEQYF

D: NA
J: TRBJ1-2
size: NA
V: TRBV19
CDR3: CATAGANYGYTF

D: TRBD1
J: TRBJ2-5
size: NA
V: TRBV5-1
CDR3: CASSLGVTGLVQETQYF

D: NA
J: TRBJ1-4
size: NA
V: TRBV5-4
CDR3: CASSSGGRGGSNEKLFF

D: TRBD1
J: TRBJ2-2
size: NA
V: TRBV7-9
CDR3: CASSLSNDRGLNTGELFF

D: NA
J: TRBJ1-1
size: NA
V: TRBV5-5
CDR3: CASTRDLRDTEAFF

D: NA
J: TRBJ1-2
size: NA
V: TRBV14
CDR3: CASSLIRDMGYTF

D: TRBD1
J: TRBJ1-6
size: NA
V: TRBV5-6
CDR3: CASSLRDREGPLHF

D: NA
J: TRBJ2-2
size: NA
V: TRBV10-1
CDR3: CASSNYGELFF

D: TRBD1
J: TRBJ1-1
size: NA
V: TRBV7-9
CDR3: CASSPPPGQGRTEAFF

D: NA
J: TRBJ2-1
size: once
V: TRBV2
CDR3: CASSGLMAGVPNEQFF

D: NA
J: TRBJ1-2
size: NA
V: TRBV2
CDR3: CASRVGTVYGYTF

D: NA
J: TRBJ1-5
size: NA
V: TRBV11-2
CDR3: CASSLSGMGNQPQHF

D: NA
J: TRBJ1-1
size: NA
V: TRBV27
CDR3: CASSLSPSTEAFF

D: NA
J: TRBJ2-7
size: NA
V: TRBV6-6
CDR3: CASSYSVYEQYF

D: NA
J: TRBJ2-4
size: medium-sized
V: TRBV7-9
CDR3: CASSHTGLAKNIQYF

D: NA
J: TRBJ2-7
size: NA
V: TRBV19
CDR3: CASSTRGASSYEQYF

D: NA
J: TRBJ1-4
size: NA
V: TRBV7-2
CDR3: CASSSRVGGANEKLFF

D: NA
J: TRBJ1-4
size: once
V: TRBV14
CDR3: CASSPYRTTNEKLFF

D: NA
J: TRBJ1-2
size: NA
V: TRBV25-1
CDR3: CASSEADKGTYGYTF

D: NA
J: TRBJ1-1
size: NA
V: TRBV6-5
CDR3: CASKRGTEAFF

D: NA
J: TRBJ1-1
size: NA
V: TRBV28
CDR3: CASRGAEGGNTEAFF

D: NA
J: TRBJ1-5
size: NA
V: TRBV2
CDR3: CASSVEGRYNQPQHF

D: TRBD1
J: TRBJ1-2
size: NA
V: TRBV6-5
CDR3: CASSTTGGSYGYTF

D: TRBD1
J: TRBJ2-7
size: NA
V: TRBV30
CDR3: CAWVSRDRGLEQYF

D: TRBD1
J: TRBJ2-1
size: NA
V: TRBV13
CDR3: CASSHTTGGDEQFF

D: NA
J: TRBJ1-2
size: NA
V: TRBV19
CDR3: CASSIVVVRGRSGYTF

D: NA
J: TRBJ1-3
size: NA
V: TRBV19
CDR3: CASSRLTSGNTIYF

D: NA
J: TRBJ1-1
size: NA
V: TRBV5-4
CDR3: CASRSQASENTEAFF

D: NA
J: TRBJ1-2
size: NA
V: TRBV29-1
CDR3: CSVARGFVDGYTF

D: TRBD1
J: TRBJ2-5
size: NA
V: TRBV20-1
CDR3: CSAKQGETQYF

D: NA
J: TRBJ2-5
size: once
V: TRBV15
CDR3: CATSNAGLSQETQYF

D: NA
J: TRBJ2-1
size: NA
V: TRBV7-2
CDR3: CASSPYLHNEQFF

D: TRBD1
J: TRBJ2-5
size: NA
V: TRBV4-3
CDR3: CASSPQARGRSETQYF

D: NA
J: TRBJ2-3
size: NA
V: TRBV19
CDR3: CASRAQGYTDTQYF

D: TRBD1
J: TRBJ1-4
size: NA
V: TRBV5-8
CDR3: CASSSLMDRGEKLFF

D: NA
J: TRBJ1-3
size: NA
V: TRBV10-1
CDR3: CASSDSEASGNTIYF

D: TRBD1
J: TRBJ2-2
size: few
V: TRBV11-2
CDR3: CASSLRQGFTGELFF

D: NA
J: TRBJ1-2
size: NA
V: TRBV2
CDR3: CASSLLQQASRGNYGYTF

D: NA
J: TRBJ1-2
size: NA
V: TRBV28
CDR3: CASRTTGLANYGYTF

D: NA
J: TRBJ2-2
size: NA
V: TRBV6-6
CDR3: CASSYRQGRHAGELFF

D: NA
J: TRBJ2-6
size: NA
V: TRBV18
CDR3: CASSPPDGANVLTF

D: NA
J: TRBJ1-2
size: NA
V: TRBV5-1
CDR3: CASSFMGYTF

D: NA
J: TRBJ1-3
size: few
V: TRBV7-8
CDR3: CASSFDSISGNTIYF

D: NA
J: TRBJ1-5
size: NA
V: TRBV11-2
CDR3: CASSTEPLEAQHF

D: TRBD1
J: TRBJ1-4
size: NA
V: TRBV5-1
CDR3: CASSLEGTGLEKLFF

D: TRBD1
J: TRBJ2-2
size: NA
V: TRBV2
CDR3: CASGQGETGELFF

D: NA
J: TRBJ2-5
size: NA
V: TRBV5-4
CDR3: CASSLKGEETQYF